A selection of T cell receptor beta chains follows, all from one sample in a study of high-grade serous ovarian cancer treatment subgroups. The assay was immunoSEQ multiplex PCR, and TCRdb's table has in-frame clones only and misses some. Among 12,000 or so clones listed, over 75% were seen once. The sample consisted of tumor tissue. The receptors shown here come from a human donor with high-grade serous ovarian cancer. Both conserved end residues are part of each CDR3. The D gene is left open where the match is weak. Clone size appears in some rows only: once, few, many, or a class for an expanded clone.

abundance	j_gene	v_gene	d_gene	CDR3nt	CDR3aa
few	TRBJ1-6	TRBV14	-	TGTGCCAGCAGCCTGGTGGATAATTCACCCCTCCACTTT	CASSLVDNSPLHF
once	TRBJ1-1	TRBV6-1	-	TGTGCCAGCAGTGGCGGGGCCACGGGCACTGAAGCTTTCTTT	CASSGGATGTEAFF
-	TRBJ1-1	TRBV14	TRBD1	TGTGCCAGCAGCCACCTTCGGGACAGGGCGAACACTGAAGCTTTCTTT	CASSHLRDRANTEAFF
-	TRBJ2-7	TRBV5-5	-	TGTGCCAGCCACGGCATCCCTGGAGCCTACGAGCAGTACTTC	CASHGIPGAYEQYF
-	TRBJ1-2	TRBV29-1	-	TGCAGCGTTGAAGGGACGGCGATCTATGGCTACACCTTC	CSVEGTAIYGYTF
-	TRBJ2-7	TRBV6-1	TRBD1	TGTGCCAGCAGCCACAGGGGGCACTCCTACGAGCAGTACTTC	CASSHRGHSYEQYF
-	TRBJ1-4	TRBV7-2	TRBD1	TGTGCCAGCGGACAGGGGACTAGTGAAAAACTGTTTTTT	CASGQGTSEKLFF
-	TRBJ2-2	TRBV9	TRBD1	TGTGCCAGCAGCGAGAGGGACAGGCCGAACACCGGGGAGCTGTTTTTT	CASSERDRPNTGELFF
-	TRBJ1-2	TRBV9	-	TGTGCCAGCAGTCGGGGGGCGGACTATGGCTACACCTTC	CASSRGADYGYTF
few	TRBJ2-1	TRBV7-2	-	TGTGCCAGCAGCTTAACAGGGACACACAATGAGCAGTTCTTC	CASSLTGTHNEQFF
-	TRBJ2-1	TRBV6-5	-	TGTGCCAGCAGTTACTCGACAGGCTACAATGAGCAGTTCTTC	CASSYSTGYNEQFF
-	TRBJ1-1	TRBV10-3	-	TGTGCCATCAGTCCCAGGGCCCGAAGTGACACTGAAGCTTTCTTT	CAISPRARSDTEAFF
-	TRBJ2-4	TRBV5-1	TRBD1	TGCGCCAGCAGCTTGGAAGGGGGCGCAGCCAAAAACATTCAGTACTTC	CASSLEGGAAKNIQYF
-	TRBJ1-2	TRBV4-1	-	TGCGCCAGCAGCCAAGATAGGGGGGGCGCGGATGGCTACACCTTC	CASSQDRGGADGYTF
-	TRBJ2-5	TRBV7-2	-	TGTGCCAGCAGCTTTGGGGGCGGTGAAGAGACCCAGTACTTC	CASSFGGGEETQYF
-	TRBJ2-1	TRBV19	-	TGTGCCAGTAGGGATGGGGGTGAGCAGTTCTTC	CASRDGGEQFF
-	TRBJ1-6	TRBV5-6	-	TGTGCCAGCAGCCACGGAAGGGTTTATTCACCCCTCCACTTT	CASSHGRVYSPLHF
-	TRBJ2-3	TRBV6-1	TRBD1	TGTGCCAGCAGTAAGACAGGGCCCACAGATACGCAGTATTTT	CASSKTGPTDTQYF
-	TRBJ1-4	TRBV5-8	-	TGTGCCAGCAGCTTGGTGGGCGGATCAACTAATGAAAAACTGTTTTTT	CASSLVGGSTNEKLFF
-	TRBJ2-3	TRBV6-5	-	TGTGCCAGCAGTTACTCTCAGGCGGTTGGCACAGATACGCAGTATTTT	CASSYSQAVGTDTQYF
once	TRBJ2-5	TRBV27	-	TGTGCCAGCAGGTCCTCAGATTATCGGGAGACCCAGTACTTC	CASRSSDYRETQYF
-	TRBJ1-1	TRBV2	-	TGTGCCAGCAGGCGTTCACTAAACACTGAAGCTTTCTTT	CASRRSLNTEAFF
-	TRBJ2-3	TRBV7-2	TRBD1	TGTGCCAGCAGCTTGGGACAGACAGACACAGATACGCAGTATTTT	CASSLGQTDTDTQYF
few	TRBJ2-2	TRBV21-1	-	TGTGCCAGCAGCACCCGGGACACCGCGAACACCGGGGAGCTGTTTTTT	CASSTRDTANTGELFF
-	TRBJ2-2	TRBV7-2	TRBD1	TGTGCCAGCAGAATCGGACAGGGCCATGGCGGGGAGCTGTTTTTT	CASRIGQGHGGELFF
-	TRBJ1-1	TRBV2	-	TGTGCCAGCAGTTATGACACTGAAGCTTTCTTT	CASSYDTEAFF
-	TRBJ2-7	TRBV9	TRBD1	TGTGCCAGCAGCCGACGGACAGGGGGCTCCAACGAGCAGTACTTC	CASSRRTGGSNEQYF
-	TRBJ1-2	TRBV28	-	TGTGCCAGCACCGACAGGCAGGGGTATGGCTACACCTTC	CASTDRQGYGYTF
-	TRBJ2-1	TRBV30	TRBD1	TGTGCCTGGAGTGCAGACAGGGTTCTATACGGTGAGCAGTTCTTC	CAWSADRVLYGEQFF
-	TRBJ2-1	TRBV7-2	-	TGTGCCAGCAGCCTAAACAATGAGCAGTTCTTC	CASSLNNEQFF
-	TRBJ2-3	TRBV6-6	TRBD1	TGTGCCAGCAGCTCGGGACAGGGCACCACAGATACGCAGTATTTT	CASSSGQGTTDTQYF
-	TRBJ1-2	TRBV6-6	TRBD1	TGTGCCAGCACCAAGGGGGGGGACAGGATGACCTATGGCTACACCTTC	CASTKGGDRMTYGYTF
-	TRBJ1-5	TRBV4-3	-	TGCGCCAGCAGCCAAACGAGGGTTTCGGCCCAGCATTTT	CASSQTRVSAQHF
-	TRBJ1-4	TRBV11-1	-	TGTGCCAGCAGCTTCCGACCGGTTGCAACTAATGAAAAACTGTTTTTT	CASSFRPVATNEKLFF
-	TRBJ2-1	TRBV6-5	TRBD1	TGTGCCAGCAGTCCGGACAGGGGCTACAATGAGCAGTTCTTC	CASSPDRGYNEQFF
-	TRBJ1-2	TRBV27	TRBD1	TGTGCCAGCAGTTCGGGACAGGGATCGGGTGGCTACACCTTC	CASSSGQGSGGYTF
once	TRBJ1-5	TRBV6-5	-	TGTGCCAGCAGTTACTCGATGGATCAGCCCCAGCATTTT	CASSYSMDQPQHF
-	TRBJ2-1	TRBV7-2	-	TGTGCCAGCAGCCACCGATCCTCCTACAATGAGCAGTTCTTC	CASSHRSSYNEQFF
-	TRBJ2-2	TRBV6-5	-	TGTGCCAGCAAGTGGGGGGCCGCGAACACCGGGGAGCTGTTTTTT	CASKWGAANTGELFF
-	TRBJ1-2	TRBV13	-	TGTGCCAGCAGCTTAGGTCGCTTTGGCTACACCTTC	CASSLGRFGYTF
-	TRBJ2-3	TRBV29-1	-	TGCAGCGTTGATGGGCGGAGCACAGATACGCAGTATTTT	CSVDGRSTDTQYF
-	TRBJ2-7	TRBV19	TRBD1	TGTGCCAGTAGTACCCCGGGACAGGGCTACGAGCAGTACTTC	CASSTPGQGYEQYF
-	TRBJ1-2	TRBV5-1	-	TGCGCCAGCAGCTTGGAGCCTGGTCTCGAGCTTAACTATGGCTACACCTTC	CASSLEPGLELNYGYTF
few	TRBJ1-1	TRBV9	-	TGTGCCAGCAGCGTAGCAGGCGAGGGAGAAGCTTTCTTT	CASSVAGEGEAFF
-	TRBJ1-3	TRBV19	-	TGTGCCAGTAGGACGACAGGTTCCTCTGGAAACACCATATATTTT	CASRTTGSSGNTIYF
-	TRBJ2-1	TRBV19	TRBD1	TGTGCCAGTAGTATAGGGACAGGGGCCCTCGGGGGCGAGCAGTTCTTC	CASSIGTGALGGEQFF
-	TRBJ2-1	TRBV7-2	-	TGTGCCAGCAGCTTAGCGGGCGGGGTGGTCGGTGAGCAGTTCTTC	CASSLAGGVVGEQFF
-	TRBJ2-1	TRBV9	TRBD2	TGTGCCAGCAGCCCCCCGGGACTAGCGAACAACAATGAGCAGTTCTTC	CASSPPGLANNNEQFF
-	TRBJ2-7	TRBV29-1	-	TGCAGCGCCCGCGGACAGCTGGAGCACGAGCAGTACTTC	CSARGQLEHEQYF
-	TRBJ1-5	TRBV19	-	TGTGCCAGTAGCTCGCCCCGACAGGTCTTGCGTCCCCAGCATTTT	CASSSPRQVLRPQHF